Sequencing of this TCR beta chain was carried out in a study of early T cells in non-severe SARS-CoV-2 infection. Separate cDNA molecules each had unique molecular identifiers attached to them. MiXCR, run by TCRdb on the 5' RACE reads, gives a single entry per CDR3 protein. The sample shows tens of thousands of distinct CDR3 sequences, 10% to 13% of them seen only once. The CDR3 has 15 residues. The germline V gene encodes CDR1 SGHTA and CDR2 FQGNSA. V lost 2 bases, J lost 1 base, and 10 bases lay in between. A word on this clonotype: No antigen is known for it.

Study results and limitations: Matching with VDJdb favored anti-spike CD8 responses (missing private and CD4 specificities).

This rearrangement joins TRBV7-2 to TRBJ2-3, with D hard to call. The sequence came from an adult who was a healthcare worker with PCR-confirmed SARS-CoV-2 infection or an uninfected control (not recorded which). The sample was whole blood. CDR3 nucleotide sequence: TGTGCCAGCAGCTTATCACTCCCGGGCACAGATACGCAGTATTTT. Translated: CASSLSLPGTDTQYF.